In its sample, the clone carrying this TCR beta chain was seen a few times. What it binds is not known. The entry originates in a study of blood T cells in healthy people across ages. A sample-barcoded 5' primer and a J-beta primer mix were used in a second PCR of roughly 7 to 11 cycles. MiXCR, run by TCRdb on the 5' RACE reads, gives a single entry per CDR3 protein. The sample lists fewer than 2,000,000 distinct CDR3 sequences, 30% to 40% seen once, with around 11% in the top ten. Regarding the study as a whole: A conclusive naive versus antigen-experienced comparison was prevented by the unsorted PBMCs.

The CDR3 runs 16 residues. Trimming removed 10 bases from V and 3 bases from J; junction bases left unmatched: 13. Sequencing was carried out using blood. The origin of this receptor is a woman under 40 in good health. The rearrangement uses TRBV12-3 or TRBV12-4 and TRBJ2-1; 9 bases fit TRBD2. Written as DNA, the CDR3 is TGTGCCACGACCGACCAGGGCGGGAGGGTCTACAATGAGCAGTTCTTC. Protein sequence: CATTDQGGRVYNEQFF.